A single T cell receptor beta chain is shown here with its context. Its target is unknown. The data were obtained in a study of long-term antiretroviral therapy in people with HIV. Points from the study as a whole: HIV repertoire CDR3 lengths ranged less widely than those of controls.

Investigators performed immunoSEQ version v3.0 at survey level. This table comes from immunoSEQ multiplex PCR, and its TCRdb copy is limited to in-frame clones, with some not included. This sample has about 25,000 clones, with roughly four fifths found just once. CDR3 length: 13 amino acids. V lost 5 bases and J lost 5, with 10 bases in between. Germline CDR1 SEHNR, CDR2 FQNEAQ (reference sequence). The receptor comes from a man in his fifties or sixties with HIV. Material: unsorted PBMCs, obtained 2.9 years after starting antiretroviral therapy. The chain employs TRBV7-9 and TRBJ1-5; D remains ambiguous. The CDR3 DNA reads as TGTGCCAGCAGCCCCTATGGGGATCAGCCCCAGCATTTT. Its protein is CASSPYGDQPQHF. The complete variable domain, with remaining parts taken from reference TRBV7-9 and TRBJ1-5, reads DTGVSQNPRHKITKRGQNVTFRCDPISEHNRLYWYRQTLGQGPEFLTYFQNEAQLEKSRLLSDRFSAERPKGSFSTLEIQRTEQGDSAMYLCASSPYGDQPQHFGDGTRLSIL.